This T cell receptor (beta chain) was recorded in a study of PD-L1 blockade in urothelial cancer. The table came from immunoSEQ multiplex PCR; TCRdb's copy has only in-frame clones and leaves some out. The sample yields 35,000 to 50,000 clones, around 84% seen once. Study conclusions and caveats: The study found that durable-benefit patients expanded tumor-associated blood clones more at 3 weeks.

V shed 8 bases and J 1 base; nucleotides not matched to a gene: 1. The CDR3 runs to 13 residues. The V gene's germline CDR1 is MDHEN and CDR2 SYDVKM. Concerning this clone: The antigen remains undetermined.

This chain connects TRBV28 to TRBJ2-2; 7 nucleotides align to TRBD2. The sample in question was PBMCs, obtained around atezolizumab (anti-PD-L1) treatment. The clonotype originates from a man aged 70-80 years with urothelial cancer. The CDR3 bases are TGTGCCAGCGGGAGGGTGAACACCGGGGAGCTGTTTTTT. It is translated as CASGRVNTGELFF.